These 18 T cell receptor beta chains came from one sample sequenced in a study of cytomegalovirus exposure and HLA in healthy donors. Sequencing used immunoSEQ multiplex PCR; TCRdb keeps in-frame clones, though not all of them. The table includes about 190,000 clones, roughly 82% detected once. The sample comprised PBMCs. The receptors originated from a man younger than 35 in good health and CMV-seropositive.

V and J are TRBV6-1 and TRBJ2-3, with TRBD2 identical over 10 bases. With V trimmed by 1 base and J by 6 bases, 4 bases remained unmatched. In germline, CDR1 is MNHNS, CDR2 SASEGT. This CDR3 is built from 15 residues. The CDR3 loop reads CASSEVAGGADTQYF. The CDR3 coding sequence is TGTGCCAGCAGTGAAGTAGCGGGAGGAGCCGATACGCAGTATTTT.

In this sample, this clone turned up once. The chain is built from TRBV11-2 and TRBJ2-1; 9 bases map to TRBD2. The CDR3 loop spans 17 amino acids. Germline values: CDR1 SGHAT, CDR2 FQNNGV. V was clipped by 3 bases and J by 2 bases; unmatched bases: 8. The CDR3 is CASSLGGSGSPYNEQFF. DNA for the CDR3: TGTGCCAGCAGCTTGGGGGGTAGCGGGAGCCCCTACAATGAGCAGTTCTTC. The entire variable domain, with the rest obtained from reference TRBV11-2 and TRBJ2-1, is as follows: EAGVAQSPRYKIIEKRQSVAFWCNPISGHATLYWYQQILGQGPKLLIQFQNNGVVDDSQLPKDRFSAERLKGVDSTLKIQPAKLEDSAVYLCASSLGGSGSPYNEQFFGPGTRLTVL.

The chain couples TRBV19 to TRBJ2-2; D is possibly TRBD1 (6 bases). V lost 3 bases and J lost 1, with 15 bases in between. Germline CDR1 reads LNHDA; CDR2 reads SQIVND (reference sequence). CDR3 length equals 17 residues. The CDR3 DNA is TGTGCCAGTAGTATCACGGCAGGGGCCGTGAACACCGGGGAGCTGTTTTTT. This encodes CASSITAGAVNTGELFF.

The chain is built from TRBV14 and TRBJ2-2, with 8 nucleotides matching TRBD1. Germline lookup yields CDR1 SGHDN and CDR2 FVKESK. The V and J ends lost 4 bases and 4 bases, in that order; junction bases with no gene match: 8. The CDR3 has 16 amino acids. As DNA, the CDR3 is TGTGCCAGCAGCCGGACAGGGAAGGGGAGCACCGGGGAGCTGTTTTTT. Translated, it gives CASSRTGKGSTGELFF.

The J gene is TRBJ2-1, the V gene TRBV18, with TRBD1 matching over 9 bases. Trimming cost V 2 bases and J 9 bases; bases outside gene matches: 8. The CDR3 spans 15 residues. CDR1 is KGHSH and CDR2 is LQKENI in the germline V gene. In nucleotides, the CDR3 is TGTGCCAGCTCACCAAGGGACAGGGAACGGCTTGAGCAGTTCTTC. Protein product: CASSPRDRERLEQFF. Supplemented by reference TRBV18 and TRBJ2-1, the full variable domain reads NAGVMQNPRHLVRRRGQEARLRCSPMKGHSHVYWYRQLPEEGLKFMVYLQKENIIDESGMPKERFSAEFPKEGPSILRIQQVVRGDSAAYFCASSPRDRERLEQFFGPGTRLTVL.

This clone was seen a single time. The CDR3 is CASSSGQLGYTF. In DNA, the CDR3 is TGTGCCAGCAGTTCCGGACAGCTGGGCTACACCTTC. V gene TRBV28 combines with J gene TRBJ1-2; D is perhaps TRBD1 (6 bases). Trimming cost V 4 bases and J 8 bases, with 11 bases left between them. The CDR3 runs to 12 residues. Germline-derived CDR1 and CDR2 are MDHEN and SYDVKM.

The J gene is TRBJ2-7, the V gene TRBV9; D might be TRBD1 (5 bases). The CDR3 runs 15 residues. The V and J ends lost 1 base and 2 bases respectively, with 13 bases between them. Germline V gives CDR1 SGDLS, CDR2 YYNGEE. The CDR3 sequence: CASSVQGFGPYEQYF. CDR3 bases: TGTGCCAGCAGCGTACAGGGTTTTGGCCCCTACGAGCAGTACTTC.

V usage is TRBV5-4 and J usage is TRBJ2-2; maybe TRBD2 (6 bases). The CDR3 extends over 16 amino acids. Germline V gene lookup returns CDR1 SGHNT and CDR2 YYREEE (reference sequence). Trimming shortened V by 2 bases and J by 1 base, and 12 bases separated the two germline ends. The CDR3 is CASSFRRLGNTGELFF. CDR3 nucleotide sequence: TGTGCCAGCAGCTTCCGGAGACTAGGGAACACCGGGGAGCTGTTTTTT.

The chain has TRBV19 and TRBJ1-1, with TRBD1 as a possible D gene (5 bases). Germline V CDR1 and CDR2: LNHDA, SQIVND (reference sequence). The CDR3 has 15 residues. The V gene lost 2 bases and the J gene lost 0 bases, with 10 bases spanning the gap. For the CDR3, the DNA is TGTGCCAGTAGTATACCAGCAGGGCTGAACACTGAAGCTTTCTTT. Encoded protein: CASSIPAGLNTEAFF.

This clone has more than one count but fewer than ten. V usage is TRBV19 and J usage is TRBJ2-7; 8 nucleotides match TRBD2. This CDR3 is 15 amino acids long. CDR1 and CDR2 (germline): LNHDA, SQIVND (reference sequence). V dropped 2 bases and J dropped 4; count of bases not matched to a gene: 7. The CDR3, as DNA: TGTGCCAGTAGTATAACGAGCGGGAGTCAGTACGAGCAGTACTTC. It is translated as CASSITSGSQYEQYF.

The DNA of the CDR3 is TGTGCCAGCAGCTTAACCCAGGGCTGGGGCTACACCTTC. The encoded protein is CASSLTQGWGYTF. The chain combines TRBV13 with TRBJ1-2; D perhaps matches TRBD1 (5 bases). This CDR3 comprises 13 residues. Trimming shortened V by 2 bases and J by 8 bases, and 12 bases separated the two germline ends. CDR1 PRHDT and CDR2 FYEKMQ come from the germline V gene (reference sequence).

The rearrangement uses TRBV19 and TRBJ2-7; a weak D match, TRBD1 (5 bases). This CDR3 region has 12 residues. The ends were cut back, 9 bases at V and 4 bases at J, with 13 bases in the middle. Germline CDR1 and CDR2: LNHDA and SQIVND (reference sequence). The CDR3 DNA follows: TGTGCCAGCAAAGGGGTTGAGTACGAGCAGTACTTC. Its protein is CASKGVEYEQYF.

The chain recombines TRBV29-1 with TRBJ1-1; 7 positions agree with TRBD1. There are 13 residues in the CDR3. Looked up from germline, CDR1 is SQVTM and CDR2 is ANQGSEA. V lost 7 bases, J lost 1 base, and 6 bases stayed unmatched. The CDR3 spells CSGRTGANTEAFF. The CDR3 nucleotides are TGCAGCGGCAGAACAGGGGCGAACACTGAAGCTTTCTTT.

This rearrangement joins TRBV5-4 to TRBJ1-3; 9 bases match TRBD1. This CDR3 comprises 15 residues. Germline V gene lookup returns CDR1 SGHNT and CDR2 YYREEE (reference sequence). Germline trimming cut 4 bases from V and 10 bases from J; bases unmatched to any gene: 12. The CDR3 loop is CASSGERTGAHTIYF. The CDR3 DNA sequence: TGTGCCAGCAGCGGGGAAAGGACAGGGGCACATACCATATATTTT.

This sequence joins TRBV18 and TRBJ1-2; TRBD1 agrees at 8 bases. CDR1 KGHSH and CDR2 LQKENI come from the germline V gene. J lost 7 bases, V lost 6 bases, and 10 bases had no gene match. The CDR3 contains 14 residues. In DNA form, the CDR3 reads TGTGCCAGCTCTTCGAAGACAGGGGCGGCTGGCTACACCTTC. This gives the protein CASSSKTGAAGYTF. Based on the CDR3 plus reference TRBV18 and TRBJ1-2, the full variable domain is NAGVMQNPRHLVRRRGQEARLRCSPMKGHSHVYWYRQLPEEGLKFMVYLQKENIIDESGMPKERFSAEFPKEGPSILRIQQVVRGDSAAYFCASSSKTGAAGYTFGSGTRLTVV.

The chain combines TRBV30 with TRBJ2-3; 14 bases match TRBD2. The germline V gene encodes CDR1 GTSNPN and CDR2 SVGIG (reference sequence). Trimming cost V 3 bases and J 5 bases; bases outside gene matches: 4. The CDR3 contains 15 residues. The chain's CDR3 is CAWSGTSGSQDTQYF. DNA of the CDR3: TGTGCCTGGAGCGGGACTAGCGGGAGCCAAGATACGCAGTATTTT.

The chain has TRBV7-9 and TRBJ2-2, with 12 bases lining up with TRBD2. The CDR3 is 16 amino acids. Germline CDR1 reads SEHNR; CDR2 reads FQNEAQ (reference sequence). J was trimmed by 5 bases and V by 5 bases; bases with no gene match: 6. The DNA for the CDR3 is TGTGCCAGCAGCCCTGGACTAGCGGGACTTACCGGGGAGCTGTTTTTT. Protein: CASSPGLAGLTGELFF.

This clone has just a few counts. The chain carries TRBV6-6 and TRBJ2-2; TRBD2 might be the D (6 bases). The CDR3 consists of 13 residues. Trimming took 5 bases from V and 5 from J, leaving 9 bases between them. Looked up from germline, CDR1 is MNHNY and CDR2 is SVGAGI (reference sequence). The CDR3 reads CASSVGTTGELFF. The CDR3, as DNA: TGTGCCAGCAGTGTCGGGACTACCGGGGAGCTGTTTTTT.